The source of this T cell receptor beta chain is a study of blood T cell repertoires in COVID-19. Measured with immunoSEQ multiplex PCR; TCRdb has only the in-frame clones, and not every one. This table holds hundreds of thousands of clones, 80% to 90% found once. The receptor was derived from a woman aged 50 to 60 who had recovered from COVID-19. Sequenced sample: peripheral blood.

CDR3 sequence: CASSELGRGRNTEAFF. CDR3 nucleotides: TGTGCCAGCAGTGAATTAGGCAGGGGACGGAACACTGAAGCTTTCTTT. This chain links TRBV25-1 with TRBJ1-1; tentative D call: TRBD1 (6 bases). V was shortened by 1 base and J by 1 base, with 13 bases between the two germline ends. Germline CDR1 reads MGHDK; CDR2 reads SYGVNS. The CDR3 sequence is 16 residues long.